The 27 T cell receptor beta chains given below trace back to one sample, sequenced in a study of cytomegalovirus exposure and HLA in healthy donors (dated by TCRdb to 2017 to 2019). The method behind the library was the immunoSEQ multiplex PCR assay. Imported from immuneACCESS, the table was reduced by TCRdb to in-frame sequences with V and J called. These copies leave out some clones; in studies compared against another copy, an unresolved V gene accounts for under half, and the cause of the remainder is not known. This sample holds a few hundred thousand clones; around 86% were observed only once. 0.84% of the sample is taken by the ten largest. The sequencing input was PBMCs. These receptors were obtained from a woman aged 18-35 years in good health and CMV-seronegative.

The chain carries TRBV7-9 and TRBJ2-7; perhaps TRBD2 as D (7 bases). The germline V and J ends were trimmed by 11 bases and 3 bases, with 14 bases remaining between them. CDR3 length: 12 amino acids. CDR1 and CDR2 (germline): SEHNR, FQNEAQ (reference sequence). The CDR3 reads CAGGDTSYEQYF. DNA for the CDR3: TGTGCCGGGGGGGACACAAGCTACGAGCAGTACTTC.

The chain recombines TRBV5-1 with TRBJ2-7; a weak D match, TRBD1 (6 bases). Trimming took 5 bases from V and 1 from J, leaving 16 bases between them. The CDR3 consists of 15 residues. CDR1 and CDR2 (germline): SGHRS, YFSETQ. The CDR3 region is CASRRGGEGSYEQYF. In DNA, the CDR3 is TGCGCCAGCAGGAGAGGGGGAGAGGGGTCCTACGAGCAGTACTTC.

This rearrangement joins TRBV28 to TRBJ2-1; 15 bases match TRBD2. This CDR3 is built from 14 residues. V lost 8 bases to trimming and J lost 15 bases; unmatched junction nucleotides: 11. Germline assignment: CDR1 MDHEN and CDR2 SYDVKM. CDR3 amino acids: CASGVGLAGGGGFF. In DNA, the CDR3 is TGTGCCAGCGGGGTGGGACTAGCGGGAGGTGGGGGGTTCTTC.

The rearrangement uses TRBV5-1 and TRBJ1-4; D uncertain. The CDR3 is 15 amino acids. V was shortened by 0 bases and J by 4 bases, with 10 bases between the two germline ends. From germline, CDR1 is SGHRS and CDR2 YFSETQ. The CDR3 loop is CASSLDPGFNEKLFF. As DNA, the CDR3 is TGCGCCAGCAGCTTGGATCCGGGGTTTAATGAAAAACTGTTTTTT.

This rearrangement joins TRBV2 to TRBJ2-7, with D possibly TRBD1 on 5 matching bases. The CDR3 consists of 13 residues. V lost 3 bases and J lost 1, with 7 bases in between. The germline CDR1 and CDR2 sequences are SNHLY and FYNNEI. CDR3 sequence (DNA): TGTGCCAGCAGTGACTGGACATCCTACGAGCAGTACTTC. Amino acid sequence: CASSDWTSYEQYF.

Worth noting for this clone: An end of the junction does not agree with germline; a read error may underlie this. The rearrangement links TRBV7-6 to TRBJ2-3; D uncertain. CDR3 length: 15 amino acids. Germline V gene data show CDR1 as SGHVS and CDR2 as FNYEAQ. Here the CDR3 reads CASCLTGLGTDTQYF. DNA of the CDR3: TGTGCCAGCTGCTTAACCGGTTTGGGCACAGATACGCAGTATTTT.

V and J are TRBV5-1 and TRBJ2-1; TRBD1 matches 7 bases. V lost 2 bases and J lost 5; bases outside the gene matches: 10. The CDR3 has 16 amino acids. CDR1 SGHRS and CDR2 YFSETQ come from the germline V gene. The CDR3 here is CASSLTGTASNNEQFF. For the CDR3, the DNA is TGCGCCAGCAGCTTAACCGGGACAGCTTCGAACAATGAGCAGTTCTTC.

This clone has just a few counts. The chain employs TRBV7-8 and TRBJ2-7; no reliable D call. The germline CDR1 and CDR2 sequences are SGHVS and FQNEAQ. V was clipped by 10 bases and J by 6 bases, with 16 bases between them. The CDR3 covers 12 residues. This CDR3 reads CAISRPPGEQYF. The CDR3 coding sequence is TGTGCCATAAGTAGGCCGCCGGGCGAGCAGTACTTC.

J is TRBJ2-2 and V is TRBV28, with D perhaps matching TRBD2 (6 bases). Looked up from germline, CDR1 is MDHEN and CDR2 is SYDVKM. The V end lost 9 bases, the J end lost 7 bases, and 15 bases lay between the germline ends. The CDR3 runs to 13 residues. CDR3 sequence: CASGEALGGELFF. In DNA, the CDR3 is TGTGCCAGTGGGGAGGCTCTGGGCGGGGAGCTGTTTTTT.

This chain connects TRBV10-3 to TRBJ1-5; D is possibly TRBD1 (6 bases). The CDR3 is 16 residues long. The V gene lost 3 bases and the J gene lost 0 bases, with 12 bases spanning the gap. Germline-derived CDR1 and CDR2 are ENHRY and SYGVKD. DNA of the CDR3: TGTGCCATCAGTGACCCAGGGGCTCCTAGCAATCAGCCCCAGCATTTT. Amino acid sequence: CAISDPGAPSNQPQHF.

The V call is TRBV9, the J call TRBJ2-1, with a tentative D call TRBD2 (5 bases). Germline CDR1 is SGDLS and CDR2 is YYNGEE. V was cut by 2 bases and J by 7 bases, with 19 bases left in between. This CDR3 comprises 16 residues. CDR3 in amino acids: CASSVEGTLWENEQFF. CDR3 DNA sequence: TGTGCCAGCAGCGTGGAAGGAACCCTGTGGGAGAATGAGCAGTTCTTC. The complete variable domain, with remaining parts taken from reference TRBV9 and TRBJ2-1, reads DSGVTQTPKHLITATGQRVTLRCSPRSGDLSVYWYQQSLDQGLQFLIQYYNGEERAKGNILERFSAQQFPDLHSELNLSSLELGDSALYFCASSVEGTLWENEQFFGPGTRLTVL.

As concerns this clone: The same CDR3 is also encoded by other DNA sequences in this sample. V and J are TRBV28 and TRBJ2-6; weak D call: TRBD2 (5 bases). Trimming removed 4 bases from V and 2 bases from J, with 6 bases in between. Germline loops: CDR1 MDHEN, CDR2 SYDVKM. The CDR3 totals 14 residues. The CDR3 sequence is CASSSGTGANVLTF. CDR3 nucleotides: TGTGCCAGCAGTTCGGGGACTGGGGCCAACGTCCTGACTTTC.

The CDR3 reads CASSEGLAGDAHEQYF. CDR3 DNA sequence: TGTGCCAGCAGCGAGGGGCTAGCGGGAGACGCGCACGAGCAGTACTTC. This chain joins TRBV11-2 and TRBJ2-7; 10 bases are a match to TRBD2. The CDR3 consists of 16 residues. Trimming took 5 bases from V and 5 from J; bases not matched to a gene: 12. Germline V gene lookup returns CDR1 SGHAT and CDR2 FQNNGV.

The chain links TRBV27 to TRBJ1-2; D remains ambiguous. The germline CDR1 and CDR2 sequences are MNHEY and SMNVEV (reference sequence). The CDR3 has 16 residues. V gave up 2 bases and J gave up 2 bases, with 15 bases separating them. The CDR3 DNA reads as TGTGCCAGCAGTTTAAACTATTTGGGTGGGAACTATGGCTACACCTTC. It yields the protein CASSLNYLGGNYGYTF.

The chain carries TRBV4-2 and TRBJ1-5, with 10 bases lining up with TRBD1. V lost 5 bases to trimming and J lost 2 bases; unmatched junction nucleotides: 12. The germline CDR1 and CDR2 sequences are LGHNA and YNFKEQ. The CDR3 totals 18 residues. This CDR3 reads CASSKTGTGDGGNQPQHF. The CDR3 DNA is TGTGCCAGCAGCAAAACCGGGACAGGGGACGGGGGCAATCAGCCCCAGCATTTT.

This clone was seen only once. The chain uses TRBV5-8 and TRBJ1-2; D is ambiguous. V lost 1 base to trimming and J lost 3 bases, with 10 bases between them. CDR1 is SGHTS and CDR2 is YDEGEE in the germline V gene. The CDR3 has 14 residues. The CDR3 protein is CASSLTLSYYGYTF. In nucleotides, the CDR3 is TGTGCCAGCAGCTTGACCCTATCCTACTATGGCTACACCTTC.

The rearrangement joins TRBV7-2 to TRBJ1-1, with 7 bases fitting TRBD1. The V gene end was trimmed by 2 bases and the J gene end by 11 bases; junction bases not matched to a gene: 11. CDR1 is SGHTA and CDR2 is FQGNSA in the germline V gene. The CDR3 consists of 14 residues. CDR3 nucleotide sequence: TGTGCCAGCAGCTTATCCCGGGACAGTCTTCTGGCTTTCTTT. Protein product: CASSLSRDSLLAFF. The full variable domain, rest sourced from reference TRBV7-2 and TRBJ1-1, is GAGVSQSPSNKVTEKGKDVELRCDPISGHTALYWYRQSLGQGLEFLIYFQGNSAPDKSGLPSDRFSAERTGGSVSTLTIQRTQQEDSAVYLCASSLSRDSLLAFFGQGTRLTVV.

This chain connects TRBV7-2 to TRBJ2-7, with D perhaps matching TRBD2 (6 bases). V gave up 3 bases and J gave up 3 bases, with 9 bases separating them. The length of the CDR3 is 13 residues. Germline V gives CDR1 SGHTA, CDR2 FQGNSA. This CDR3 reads CASSLGGGYEQYF. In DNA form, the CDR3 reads TGTGCCAGCAGCTTGGGGGGAGGCTACGAGCAGTACTTC.

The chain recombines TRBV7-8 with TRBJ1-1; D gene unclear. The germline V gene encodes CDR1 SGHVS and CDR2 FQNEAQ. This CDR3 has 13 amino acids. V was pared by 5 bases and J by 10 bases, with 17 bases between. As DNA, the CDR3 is TGTGCCAGCAGCCCCGCCGGTAGTAATGGAGCTTTCTTT. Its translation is CASSPAGSNGAFF.

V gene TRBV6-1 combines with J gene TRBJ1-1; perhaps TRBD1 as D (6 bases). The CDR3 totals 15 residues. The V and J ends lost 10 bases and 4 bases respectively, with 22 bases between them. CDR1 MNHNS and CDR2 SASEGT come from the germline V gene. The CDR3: CAILSTQGLGTEAFF. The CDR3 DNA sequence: TGTGCCATTCTCTCTACACAGGGATTGGGCACTGAAGCTTTCTTT.

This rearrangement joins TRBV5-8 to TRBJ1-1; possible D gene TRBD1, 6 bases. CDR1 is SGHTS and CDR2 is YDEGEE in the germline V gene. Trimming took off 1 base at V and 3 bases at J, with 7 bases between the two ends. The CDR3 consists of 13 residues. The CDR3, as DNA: TGTGCCAGCAGCTTGAACAGGGACACTGAAGCTTTCTTT. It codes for CASSLNRDTEAFF.

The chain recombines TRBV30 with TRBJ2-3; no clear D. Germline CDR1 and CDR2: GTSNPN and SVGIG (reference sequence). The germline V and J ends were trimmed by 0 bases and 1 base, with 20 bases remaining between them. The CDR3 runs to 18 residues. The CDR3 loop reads CAWSVLWSDSRCTDTQYF. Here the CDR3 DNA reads TGTGCCTGGAGTGTCTTATGGAGTGATTCGCGTTGCACAGATACGCAGTATTTT.

CDR3 in amino acids: CASSSRRGVGSDTQYF. The CDR3 coding sequence is TGTGCCAGCAGCTCCCGCAGGGGGGTAGGCTCAGATACGCAGTATTTT. The genes are TRBV7-8 and TRBJ2-3, with D possibly matching TRBD1 (7 bases). CDR3 length: 16 residues. Trimming cost V 4 bases and J 4 bases, with 18 bases left between them. Germline V CDR1 and CDR2: SGHVS, FQNEAQ.

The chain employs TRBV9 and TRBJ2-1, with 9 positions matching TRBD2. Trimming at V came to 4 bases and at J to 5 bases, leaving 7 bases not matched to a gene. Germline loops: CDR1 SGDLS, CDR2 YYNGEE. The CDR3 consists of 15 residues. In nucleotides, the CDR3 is TGTGCCAGCAGCCAAGATAGCGGGAGTCACAATGAGCAGTTCTTC. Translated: CASSQDSGSHNEQFF.

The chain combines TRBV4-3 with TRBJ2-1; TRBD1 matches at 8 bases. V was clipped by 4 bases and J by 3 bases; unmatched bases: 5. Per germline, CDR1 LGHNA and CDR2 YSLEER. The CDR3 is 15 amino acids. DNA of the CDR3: TGCGCCAGCAGCCCTGGACAGGGAGGCTACAATGAGCAGTTCTTC. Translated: CASSPGQGGYNEQFF.

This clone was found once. The CDR3: CASSHKVLGLAGANGSEQYF. The CDR3 bases are TGTGCCAGCAGCCACAAGGTCCTCGGACTAGCGGGAGCCAACGGAAGCGAGCAGTACTTC. The V gene is TRBV4-2, the J gene TRBJ2-7; 13 nucleotides align to TRBD2. CDR1 is LGHNA and CDR2 is YNFKEQ in the germline V gene. The V segment lost 3 bases and the J segment 6 bases; nucleotides outside the gene matches: 20. The CDR3 is made up of 20 amino acids.

CDR3 nucleotides: TGTGCCAGCAGCTTAGGACTAAACGAGCAGTACTTC. Translation gives CASSLGLNEQYF. The V and J genes are TRBV7-9 and TRBJ2-7; tentative D call: TRBD2 (5 bases). V dropped 1 base and J dropped 5 bases, with 6 bases sitting between them. The CDR3 consists of 12 residues. The germline V gene has CDR1 SEHNR and CDR2 FQNEAQ (reference sequence).